The 28 T cell receptor beta chains presented below share a single source sample, sequenced in a study of CXCR3-negative and CXCR3-positive naive CD8 T cells. General study findings and limits: TRB CDR3s were more hydrophobic in CXCR3-positive than in CXCR3-negative naive cells.

Their antigens remain unidentified. cDNA libraries for TRB were generated by 5' RACE incorporating UMI labels. TCRdb reanalyzed the 5' RACE reads and collapses them to one entry per CDR3 protein, without DNA. Recorded for this sample: approximately 89,000 distinct CDR3 sequences. Material for sequencing was naive CXCR3+ CD8+ T cells from blood. Subset given: CD45RO-CCR7+CD27+CD95- naive CD8+ T cells expressing CXCR3 (TNR3+). Receptors originate from a human donor in good health. Some clones in this sample may be carry-over from other donors' samples.

The chain uses TRBV14 and TRBJ2-3; TCRdb lists TRBD2, though no DNA is available to test this call. CDR1 is SGHDN, CDR2 FVKESK, per germline. This CDR3 is built from 16 residues. The CDR3 sequence: CASSQDLLAGADTQYF.

The V gene is TRBV12-3 or TRBV12-4, the J gene TRBJ2-7. The CDR3 is 15 amino acids. The CDR3 here is CASSSDRDPAYEQYF.

The chain combines TRBV24-1 with TRBJ2-5. Germline values: CDR1 KGHDR, CDR2 SFDVKD. CDR3 length: 12 residues. Here the CDR3 reads CATRQYQETQYF.

The J gene is TRBJ2-7, the V gene TRBV21-1. TRBV21-1 is a known pseudogene. The CDR3 spans 17 residues. The CDR3 region is CASSKGNERMGSYEQYF.

V gene TRBV20-1 combines with J gene TRBJ2-1; TCRdb lists TRBD2, though no DNA is available to test this call. The CDR3 runs 17 residues. The germline CDR1 and CDR2 sequences are DFQATT and SNEGSKA (reference sequence). CDR3 amino acids: CSAGTSGRVGSMFEQFF.

The V and J genes are TRBV30 and TRBJ2-7; the D call of TRBD2 rests on TCRdb alone, since no DNA is present to check it. Germline CDR1 is GTSNPN and CDR2 is SVGIG (reference sequence). The CDR3 is 14 amino acids. This chain's CDR3 is CAWSTTGGWEEQYF.

The chain carries TRBV6-2 or TRBV6-3 and TRBJ2-1; as DNA is missing, the TRBD2 call by TCRdb cannot be tested. Germline CDR1 is MNHEY and CDR2 is SVGEGT. The CDR3 is 16 residues long. CDR3 in amino acids: CASSYTPRGTYNEQFF.

The CDR3: CATSLPLDPYSYNEQFF. V gene TRBV15 combines with J gene TRBJ2-1; TCRdb designates TRBD2, a call that cannot be tested without DNA. Germline CDR1 is LNHNV and CDR2 is YYDKDF (reference sequence). This CDR3 has 17 residues.

The rearrangement uses TRBV12-3 or TRBV12-4 and TRBJ1-1. The CDR3 has 17 amino acids. The CDR3 loop reads CASSYRSEGPVNTEAFF.

The V gene is TRBV29-1, the J gene TRBJ1-1; TCRdb's assignment of TRBD1 cannot be checked, as there is no DNA. Germline-derived CDR1 and CDR2 are SQVTM and ANQGSEA. This CDR3 spans 13 amino acids. The CDR3 sequence is CSVERRSPGEAFF.

This chain uses TRBV4-1 with TRBJ1-1; TCRdb's D call, TRBD1, is unchecked because there is no DNA. Germline CDR1 is MGHRA and CDR2 is YSYEKL. The CDR3 has 14 residues. CDR3 protein: CASSHPGDNTEAFF.

The chain is built from TRBV29-1 and TRBJ2-1; absent DNA, TCRdb's TRBD1 call cannot be checked. The CDR3 covers 14 residues. CDR1 and CDR2 (germline): SQVTM, ANQGSEA. The CDR3 loop reads CSAPDGGSYNEQFF.

The chain joins TRBV6-8 to TRBJ2-1. The CDR3 runs to 15 residues. Germline CDR1 is MNHGY and CDR2 is SAAAGT. The CDR3 sequence is CASQKRADSYDEQFF.

This chain joins TRBV29-1 and TRBJ2-2; the D call from TCRdb, TRBD1, cannot be confirmed without DNA. CDR1 and CDR2 from the germline V gene are SQVTM and ANQGSEA. The CDR3 is 13 residues long. The CDR3 region is CSVVTGDTGELFF.

The chain has TRBV6-2 or TRBV6-3 and TRBJ2-1. Germline CDR1 and CDR2: MNHEY and SVGEGT. The CDR3 is 18 amino acids. The CDR3 here is CASSSIIFSPASYNEQFF.

The rearrangement links TRBV28 to TRBJ1-2; TCRdb's D call of TRBD1 is untestable without DNA. CDR1 MDHEN and CDR2 SYDVKM come from the germline V gene. This CDR3 has 15 amino acids. CDR3: CASSTPGGLLYGYTF.

The rearrangement links TRBV23-1 to TRBJ2-1; TCRdb returns TRBD1, unconfirmable since there is no DNA. TRBV23-1 is identified as an open reading frame with a role that is uncertain. The CDR3 is 19 amino acids. CDR3 loop: CASSHPGTGDGRSYNEQFF.

The chain recombines TRBV13 with TRBJ1-5; absent DNA, TCRdb's TRBD1 call cannot be checked. Looked up from germline, CDR1 is PRHDT and CDR2 is FYEKMQ (reference sequence). This CDR3 is 15 amino acids long. The CDR3 reads CASSSRTEVGQPQHF.

The chain uses TRBV7-6 and TRBJ2-1; absent DNA, TCRdb's TRBD2 call cannot be checked. Germline-derived CDR1 and CDR2 are SGHVS and FNYEAQ. CDR3 length: 13 residues. CDR3 residues: CASSSLAGNEQFF.

The rearrangement links TRBV12-3 or TRBV12-4 to TRBJ2-3; absent DNA, TCRdb's TRBD1 call cannot be checked. CDR3 length: 15 amino acids. CDR3 loop: CAGSHRDSYTDTQYF.

This chain connects TRBV2 to TRBJ1-1; TCRdb's D call, TRBD1, is unchecked because there is no DNA. Germline V gene sequence: CDR1 SNHLY, CDR2 FYNNEI. The CDR3 extends over 14 amino acids. CDR3 in amino acids: CASSVPGGNTEAFF.

This rearrangement joins TRBV21-1 to TRBJ2-6; the TCRdb call, TRBD1, lacks DNA for checking. TRBV21-1 is designated a pseudogene. The CDR3 is 16 residues long. CDR3 sequence: CASSKEAGAGANVLTF.

The chain carries TRBV5-6 and TRBJ2-3. This CDR3 spans 12 amino acids. The V gene's germline CDR1 is SGHDT and CDR2 YYEEEE. This CDR3 reads CASSWGTDTPYF.

The V and J genes are TRBV28 and TRBJ2-7; without DNA, the TCRdb call of TRBD1 cannot be checked. CDR1 and CDR2 from the germline V gene are MDHEN and SYDVKM. This CDR3 contains 13 residues. CDR3 residues: CASSETGGYEQYF.

This rearrangement joins TRBV3-1 to TRBJ2-7; TCRdb gives TRBD1 as the D gene, but with no DNA this cannot be confirmed. The V gene's germline CDR1 is LGHDT and CDR2 YNNKEL (reference sequence). The CDR3 covers 17 residues. CDR3 region: CASSQEMKTGPSDEQYF.

The chain couples TRBV19 to TRBJ2-1; the D call of TRBD2 rests on TCRdb alone, since no DNA is present to check it. Germline V gene lookup returns CDR1 LNHDA and CDR2 SQIVND (reference sequence). The CDR3 is made up of 14 amino acids. CDR3 in amino acids: CASSTGVLPNEQFF.

This chain links TRBV29-1 with TRBJ2-1; TCRdb proposes TRBD1, but this gene call is untestable without DNA. The CDR3 runs to 14 residues. Germline CDR1 and CDR2: SQVTM and ANQGSEA. The CDR3 here is CSGADWTGLNEQFF.

This CDR3 reads CASSLGQAYYGYTF. The chain carries TRBV7-9 and TRBJ1-2. The germline V gene encodes CDR1 SEHNR and CDR2 FQNEAQ (reference sequence). This CDR3 contains 14 residues.